Following are 18 T cell receptor beta chains from one sample sequenced in a study of shared clonotypes between healthy human individuals. The naive CD8 subset, CD45RO-negative cells positively selected for CCR7, excluded terminally differentiated effector memory CD45RA+ cells. Data came from immunoSEQ multiplex PCR; TCRdb stores just in-frame clones and leaves some out. The data contain approximately 740,000 clones, around 93% of them singletons. Material for sequencing was naive CD8+ T cells sorted from blood. These receptors came from a man aged 25 to 40 in good health.

The chain employs TRBV4-1 and TRBJ2-1; 12 bases fit TRBD2. The CDR3 contains 15 residues. The germline V gene encodes CDR1 MGHRA and CDR2 YSYEKL. V lost 4 bases to trimming and J lost 9 bases; unmatched junction nucleotides: 7. The CDR3 is CASSRPGLAGFEQFF. DNA for the CDR3: TGCGCCAGCAGCCGACCGGGACTAGCGGGTTTTGAGCAGTTCTTC.

This rearrangement joins TRBV6-5 to TRBJ1-1; D is unresolved. V was shortened by 7 bases and J by 7 bases, with 10 bases between the two germline ends. The V gene's germline CDR1 is MNHEY and CDR2 SVGAGI. The CDR3 is made up of 11 amino acids. CDR3 amino acids: CASIAVGEAFF. The CDR3 region has the DNA TGTGCCAGCATCGCGGTGGGTGAAGCTTTCTTT.

The genes are TRBV27 and TRBJ2-7; D gene unclear. Germline values: CDR1 MNHEY, CDR2 SMNVEV (reference sequence). The CDR3 loop spans 13 amino acids. V lost 2 bases and J lost 3, with 8 bases in between. DNA for the CDR3: TGTGCCAGCAGTTTACGCTGGCTCTACGAGCAGTACTTC. Translated: CASSLRWLYEQYF.

This chain uses TRBV7-9 with TRBJ2-1; the D is unclear. This CDR3 is built from 13 residues. CDR1 and CDR2 from the germline V gene are SEHNR and FQNEAQ (reference sequence). The V and J ends lost 1 base and 10 bases respectively, with 11 bases between them. CDR3 sequence (DNA): TGTGCCAGCAGCTTAGGAGGAACGAGGGAGCAGTTCTTC. Translating it yields CASSLGGTREQFF. Using reference TRBV7-9 and TRBJ2-1 for the parts outside the CDR3, the full variable domain is DTGVSQNPRHKITKRGQNVTFRCDPISEHNRLYWYRQTLGQGPEFLTYFQNEAQLEKSRLLSDRFSAERPKGSFSTLEIQRTEQGDSAMYLCASSLGGTREQFFGPGTRLTVL.

The CDR3 sequence: CASSLLGQGANDEQFF. The CDR3 DNA reads as TGTGCCAGCAGCTTACTGGGACAGGGGGCGAACGATGAGCAGTTCTTC. The V and J genes are TRBV7-3 and TRBJ2-1, with 12 bases aligning to TRBD1. The CDR3 sequence is 16 residues long. V shed 2 bases, J shed 8 bases, and the junction held 7 bases outside the gene matches. CDR1 is SGHTA, CDR2 FQGTGA, per germline.

The chain links TRBV7-9 to TRBJ1-2; D may be TRBD1 (5 bases). The V end lost 5 bases, the J end lost 4 bases, and 11 bases lay between the germline ends. Per the germline V gene, CDR1 is SEHNR and CDR2 is FQNEAQ (reference sequence). The CDR3 spans 13 residues. The CDR3 nucleotides are TGTGCCAGCAGCCCCCAGCAGGGCTATGGCTACACCTTC. Translating gives CASSPQQGYGYTF.

The gene calls are TRBV15 and TRBJ2-2; 12 bases match TRBD1. Germline V gene sequence: CDR1 LNHNV, CDR2 YYDKDF (reference sequence). Trimming at V came to 4 bases and at J to 6 bases, leaving 12 bases not matched to a gene. The CDR3 contains 18 residues. The CDR3 loop reads CATSKPGQGAEVPGELFF. Written as DNA, the CDR3 is TGTGCCACCAGCAAGCCGGGACAGGGGGCCGAGGTCCCCGGGGAGCTGTTTTTT.

This clone came up a few times. The same CDR3 is also encoded by other DNA sequences in this sample. The gene calls are TRBV29-1 and TRBJ2-7, with 12 bases identical to TRBD2. J was trimmed by 4 bases and V by 1 base; bases with no gene match: 2. Germline CDR1 is SQVTM and CDR2 is ANQGSEA. The CDR3 length is 14 residues. CDR3 bases: TGCAGCGTTGAAGGACTAGCGGGAGATTACGAGCAGTACTTC. Residues: CSVEGLAGDYEQYF.

The gene calls are TRBV7-9 and TRBJ2-5, with TRBD2 matching 7 bases. This CDR3 has 17 residues. After removal of 5 bases from V and 5 bases from J, the junction contained 17 bases not matched to a gene. The germline V gene encodes CDR1 SEHNR and CDR2 FQNEAQ (reference sequence). The DNA for the CDR3 is TGTGCCAGCAGCCGCCCCGGATTCGCGGGAGTAGAGGAGACCCAGTACTTC. Protein product: CASSRPGFAGVEETQYF.

Of note for this clone: Within the sample, other DNA sequences also encode this same CDR3. The gene calls are TRBV9 and TRBJ1-1, with D perhaps matching TRBD1 (6 bases). With 3 bases removed from V and 3 bases from J, the gap between germline ends came to 9 bases. Germline CDR1 SGDLS, CDR2 YYNGEE. The CDR3 is made up of 13 amino acids. CDR3 protein: CASSEGGDTEAFF. CDR3 nucleotide sequence: TGTGCCAGCAGCGAAGGGGGGGACACTGAAGCTTTCTTT.

The chain links TRBV5-4 to TRBJ2-5; the D is unclear. The better agreement between TRBJ2-7 and the DNA end casts doubt on the J call. The CDR3 consists of 11 residues. Germline V gene data show CDR1 as SGHNT and CDR2 as YYREEE (reference sequence). The CDR3 is CASQDAYEQYF. DNA for the CDR3: TGTGCCAGTCAGGACGCCTACGAGCAGTACTTC.

The chain recombines TRBV2 with TRBJ1-2; D is uncertain. The V gene lost 0 bases and the J gene lost 8 bases, with 13 bases spanning the gap. The CDR3 length is 14 residues. Per germline, CDR1 SNHLY and CDR2 FYNNEI. CDR3 sequence (DNA): TGTGCCAGCAGTGAAGCGAAGGACCGTAGAGGCTACACCTTC. It is translated as CASSEAKDRRGYTF.

The rearrangement joins TRBV5-1 to TRBJ2-7; 8 nucleotides line up with TRBD2. Germline-derived CDR1 and CDR2 are SGHRS and YFSETQ. The CDR3 has 15 residues. With 1 base clipped from V and 3 bases from J, the junction kept 6 bases outside the gene matches. CDR3 DNA sequence: TGCGCCAGCAGCTTGCGGGGGACTAGAGGCTACGAGCAGTACTTC. Its translation is CASSLRGTRGYEQYF.

Concerning this clone itself: Additional DNA sequences in this sample encode the identical CDR3. The J gene is TRBJ2-7, the V gene TRBV7-2, with D maybe TRBD2 (6 bases). Germline loops: CDR1 SGHTA, CDR2 FQGNSA. The CDR3 extends over 13 amino acids. The germline V and J ends were trimmed by 1 base and 2 bases, with 6 bases remaining between them. The CDR3 nucleotides read TGTGCCAGCAGCTTAGGACTAGCCTACGAGCAGTACTTC. Protein product: CASSLGLAYEQYF.

This clone was observed a few times. This chain uses TRBV6-5 with TRBJ1-4, with D hard to call. The CDR3 covers 15 residues. Trimming removed 5 bases at V and 10 bases at J, with 20 bases between. Germline V lookup: CDR1 MNHEY, CDR2 SVGAGI. The CDR3 nucleotides read TGTGCCAGCAGTCAGGCAGGACGACTTAACGTAAAACTGTTTTTT. This encodes CASSQAGRLNVKLFF.

The rearrangement links TRBV27 to TRBJ2-1; D is perhaps TRBD1 (5 bases). V was clipped by 5 bases and J by 8 bases, with 19 bases between them. The CDR3 covers 15 residues. Germline lookup yields CDR1 MNHEY and CDR2 SMNVEV (reference sequence). The CDR3 reads CASSVQVSPIDEQFF. The CDR3 DNA is TGTGCCAGCAGTGTACAGGTCAGCCCAATTGATGAGCAGTTCTTC.

This chain connects TRBV28 to TRBJ1-3; no firm D call. Germline V gene sequence: CDR1 MDHEN, CDR2 SYDVKM. This CDR3 spans 14 amino acids. Trimming removed 3 bases from V and 2 bases from J, with 8 bases in between. In DNA form, the CDR3 reads TGTGCCAGCAGTTTCTGGGAGGCTGGAAACACCATATATTTT. The encoded protein is CASSFWEAGNTIYF. Full variable domain (missing parts from reference TRBV28 and TRBJ1-3): DVKVTQSSRYLVKRTGEKVFLECVQDMDHENMFWYRQDPGLGLRLIYFSYDVKMKEKGDIPEGYSVSREKKERFSLILESASTNQTSMYLCASSFWEAGNTIYFGEGSWLTVV.

This chain joins TRBV7-8 and TRBJ1-2, with a weak D call TRBD1 (5 bases). V was cut by 3 bases and J by 2 bases, with 13 bases left in between. The CDR3 is made up of 15 amino acids. Per germline, CDR1 SGHVS and CDR2 FQNEAQ. The CDR3 reads CASSLPGPANYGYTF. CDR3 nucleotides: TGTGCCAGCAGCTTGCCGGGGCCGGCCAACTATGGCTACACCTTC.